The entry that follows covers one T cell receptor beta chain sequence. The CDR3 does not close with the conserved phenylalanine or tryptophan, likely indicating a read error. Axillary draining lymph nodes of breast cancer patients supplied the node samples. This sample was taken from a study of breast tumors, draining lymph nodes, adjacent tissues. TCRdb processed the multiplex PCR reads anew with MiXCR; each CDR3 protein has one entry. The sample has 150,000 to 250,000 distinct CDR3 sequences, roughly 31% seen once; the top ten hold 4.3%. V shed 6 bases and J 10 bases; nucleotides not matched to a gene: 17. Looked up from germline, CDR1 is SNHLY and CDR2 is FYNNEI. The CDR3 extends over 16 amino acids.

This clonotype was sampled from a female donor with breast cancer. Some clones in this sample may be carry-over from other donors' samples. The specimen was axillary lymph node tissue. The rearrangement uses TRBV2 and TRBJ2-1; 8 bases line up with TRBD2. The CDR3 bases are TGTGCCAGCAGGCCTCTGAGGTTAGCGGGGCGGCCGGAGCAGTTCCTC. The encoded protein is CASRPLRLAGRPEQFL.